Given below is one TCR beta chain in context. PCR employed 60 Vbeta and 13 Jbeta primers. The table came from immunoSEQ multiplex PCR; TCRdb's copy has only in-frame clones and leaves some out. The top ten clones hold about 15% of a sample with 80,000 to 95,000 clones, around 79% of them seen once. Trimming pared 7 bases from V and 1 base from J, leaving 19 bases between. CDR3 length: 16 residues. Germline V gene sequence: CDR1 MDHEN, CDR2 SYDVKM. This entry is derived from a study of cytomegalovirus exposure and HLA in healthy donors. The receptor's source is a woman in her thirties or forties in good health and CMV-seropositive. The gene calls are TRBV28 and TRBJ2-5, with D tentatively TRBD1 (6 bases). Sequencing was carried out using PBMCs. In DNA form, the CDR3 reads TGTGCCAGCAATACATACAGGGAAAGGGTCCAAGAGACCCAGTACTTC. Its translation: CASNTYRERVQETQYF.